This is a list of T cell receptor beta chains from one sample in a study of cytomegalovirus exposure and HLA in healthy donors. The repertoire was sequenced with immunoSEQ multiplex PCR; TCRdb's copy has only in-frame clones and lacks some. The sample includes fewer than 400,000 clones, 70% to 90% of them seen just once. The specimen was PBMCs. The receptors come from a man aged 30-40 years in good health and CMV-seronegative. CDR3s include the opening cysteine and the closing phenylalanine or tryptophan. Fields, in order: D gene, clone size, CDR3 length, V gene, J gene, CDR3 protein, CDR3 DNA. A D gene is named only where the DNA matches it firmly. Clone size, where shown, is once, few, many, or a class for clones that have expanded.

TRBD2	once	13	TRBV10-3	TRBJ2-1	CAIFAGGGNEQFF	TGTGCCATCTTTGCGGGGGGTGGAAATGAGCAGTTCTTC
.	.	12	TRBV11-2	TRBJ1-2	CASSSTRGGYTF	TGTGCCAGCAGCTCCACCCGGGGGGGCTACACCTTC
.	.	13	TRBV4-3	TRBJ1-1	CASSQERVTEAFF	TGCGCCAGCAGCCAAGAGAGGGTTACTGAAGCTTTCTTT
.	.	16	TRBV5-6	TRBJ2-7	CASSPLGGGQAYEQYF	TGTGCCAGCAGCCCCCTCGGGGGTGGCCAGGCCTACGAGCAGTACTTC
.	.	13	TRBV6-1	TRBJ1-5	CASSFTGNQPQHF	TGTGCCAGCAGTTTTACCGGGAATCAGCCCCAGCATTTT
.	.	14	TRBV27	TRBJ1-4	CASSLGHNLEKLFF	TGTGCCAGCAGTTTAGGGCACAACCTTGAAAAACTGTTTTTT
.	.	15	TRBV21-1	TRBJ2-5	CASSIPGQPGGTQYF	TGTGCCAGCAGCATCCCGGGACAACCGGGAGGAACCCAGTACTTC
.	few	13	TRBV4-3	TRBJ1-2	CASSLGRVSGYTF	TGCGCCAGCAGCCTAGGCAGGGTTTCTGGCTACACCTTC
TRBD1	.	18	TRBV4-1	TRBJ1-3	CASSQKEDRGLRSNTIYF	TGCGCCAGCAGCCAAAAAGAGGATAGGGGGCTAAGGAGTAACACCATATATTTT
.	.	17	TRBV4-2	TRBJ2-7	CASSQGEGVTGGHEQYF	TGTGCCAGCAGCCAGGGGGAGGGTGTGACAGGAGGCCACGAGCAGTACTTC
TRBD1	.	17	TRBV7-8	TRBJ1-2	CASSLYPRTGEGYGYTF	TGTGCCAGCAGCTTGTATCCCCGGACAGGGGAGGGCTATGGCTACACCTTC
.	few	14	TRBV6-5	TRBJ1-1	CASSRKMMNTEAFF	TGTGCCAGCAGCAGAAAGATGATGAACACTGAAGCTTTCTTT
.	.	13	TRBV19	TRBJ2-2	CASRQRGTGELFF	TGTGCCAGTAGGCAACGGGGCACCGGGGAGCTGTTTTTT
TRBD1	.	13	TRBV4-1	TRBJ1-6	CASKGASNSPLHF	TGCGCCAGCAAGGGGGCAAGTAATTCACCCCTCCACTTT
TRBD1	.	16	TRBV5-1	TRBJ1-6	CASSLALAGGPSPLHF	TGCGCCAGCAGCTTGGCCTTGGCAGGGGGACCTTCACCCCTCCACTTT
TRBD1	.	15	TRBV7-9	TRBJ2-7	CASSLVRDSSYEQYF	TGTGCCAGCAGCTTAGTCCGGGACAGCTCCTACGAGCAGTACTTC
.	.	13	TRBV6-5	TRBJ2-7	CASSSQGTYEQYF	TGTGCCAGCAGTTCTCAGGGTACCTACGAGCAGTACTTC
.	.	15	TRBV11-2	TRBJ1-2	CASSLERGFGYGYTF	TGTGCCAGCAGCTTAGAACGGGGGTTTGGCTATGGCTACACCTTC
.	.	14	TRBV10-1	TRBJ2-3	CASSEGGSTDTQYF	TGCGCCAGCAGTGAGGGGGGGAGCACAGATACGCAGTATTTT
TRBD1	.	14	TRBV7-6	TRBJ1-1	CASSLRDSNTEAFF	TGTGCCAGCAGCTTGCGGGACAGCAACACTGAAGCTTTCTTT
TRBD1	.	15	TRBV5-1	TRBJ2-3	CASSRTGYFTDTQYF	TGCGCCAGCAGCCGGACAGGCTACTTCACAGATACGCAGTATTTT
TRBD2	.	16	TRBV13	TRBJ2-2	CASSSSLAGDTGELFF	TGTGCCAGCAGCTCTTCTCTAGCGGGGGACACCGGGGAGCTGTTTTTT
TRBD2	.	13	TRBV4-3	TRBJ2-1	CASSPGLADEQFF	TGCGCCAGCAGCCCAGGACTAGCGGATGAGCAGTTCTTC
TRBD2	.	15	TRBV4-3	TRBJ2-3	CASSQGGGAADTQYF	TGCGCCAGCAGCCAAGGCGGGGGGGCTGCAGATACGCAGTATTTT
.	.	15	TRBV5-1	TRBJ2-3	CASSLVAGARDTQYF	TGCGCCAGCAGCTTGGTTGCAGGGGCAAGAGATACGCAGTATTTT
.	.	15	TRBV4-3	TRBJ2-3	CASSQEEWEADTQYF	TGCGCCAGCAGCCAAGAAGAATGGGAGGCAGATACGCAGTATTTT
.	.	13	TRBV4-3	TRBJ1-3	CASSQQGGNTIYF	TGCGCCAGCAGCCAACAGGGTGGAAACACCATATATTTT
.	.	14	TRBV29-1	TRBJ1-1	CSVEVWGLKVEAFF	TGCAGCGTTGAAGTCTGGGGACTTAAGGTTGAAGCTTTCTTT
.	.	12	TRBV27	TRBJ2-1	CASSPRTNEQFF	TGTGCCAGCAGCCCCCGTACAAATGAGCAGTTCTTC
TRBD1	.	15	TRBV6-5	TRBJ2-7	CASSTRDRGLDEQYF	TGTGCCAGCAGTACCCGGGACAGGGGGCTCGACGAGCAGTACTTC
TRBD1	.	19	TRBV5-1	TRBJ2-6	CASSHPSGGYSSGANVLTF	TGCGCCAGCAGCCATCCCTCAGGGGGCTACTCCTCTGGGGCCAACGTCCTGACTTTC
TRBD1	.	15	TRBV18	TRBJ2-2	CASSHGQGYTGELFF	TGTGCCAGCTCACACGGACAGGGATACACCGGGGAGCTGTTTTTT
.	.	14	TRBV6-5	TRBJ1-2	CASKPSRGSPNYTF	TGTGCCAGCAAACCCTCAAGGGGCAGCCCAAACTACACCTTC
TRBD2	.	14	TRBV11-3	TRBJ2-3	CASSPGGSADTQYF	TGTGCCAGCAGCCCGGGGGGTAGTGCAGATACGCAGTATTTT
.	once	13	TRBV7-7	TRBJ2-5	CASSLSGFETQYF	TGTGCCAGCAGCTTATCAGGGTTCGAGACCCAGTACTTC
TRBD2	.	18	TRBV4-1	TRBJ2-7	CASSHRGGSGGDNYEQYF	TGCGCCAGCAGCCACAGAGGCGGTAGCGGGGGGGATAACTACGAGCAGTACTTC
.	.	12	TRBV11-2	TRBJ2-7	CASSLDRGEQYF	TGTGCCAGCAGCTTAGATCGAGGGGAGCAGTACTTC